One sample yielded the 30 T cell receptor beta chains listed below, sequenced in a study of CD8 T cells in Susac syndrome. Random-hexamer reverse transcription was applied to about 0.45 to 1 ug RNA. TCRdb itself ran the immunoSEQ multiplex PCR reads through MiXCR, one entry per CDR3 protein. The data contain over 70,000 distinct CDR3 sequences, approximately 96% of them singletons. Sequenced sample: CD8+ T cells from PBMCs. These receptors originate from a human donor with Susac syndrome.

The chain carries TRBV4-1 and TRBJ2-5; 7 bases align to TRBD2. V lost 3 bases to trimming and J lost 5 bases; unmatched junction nucleotides: 15. Germline values: CDR1 MGHRA, CDR2 YSYEKL. The CDR3 extends over 17 amino acids. In DNA, the CDR3 is TGCGCCAGCAGCCAGGACCTAGCGGCCTATGCCCCGGAGACCCAGTACTTC. Its translation: CASSQDLAAYAPETQYF.

The chain employs TRBV19 and TRBJ1-2; TRBD1 is a possible D gene (5 bases). CDR3 length equals 13 residues. V gave up 5 bases and J gave up 8 bases, with 15 bases separating them. Germline loops: CDR1 LNHDA, CDR2 SQIVND (reference sequence). The CDR3 bases are TGTGCCAGTAGTTCCCAGTTACGGGACGGCTACACCTTC. Translation gives CASSSQLRDGYTF.

The chain employs TRBV12-3 or TRBV12-4 and TRBJ1-2, with D perhaps TRBD1 (5 bases). The V gene lost 5 bases and the J gene lost 7 bases, with 11 bases spanning the gap. This CDR3 contains 12 residues. CDR3 in DNA: TGTGCCAGCAGTCTCGGGACGGTTGGCTACACCTTC. Amino acids: CASSLGTVGYTF.

This chain links TRBV28 with TRBJ1-6; D gene ambiguous. The germline V gene has CDR1 MDHEN and CDR2 SYDVKM. This CDR3 is built from 14 residues. The germline V and J ends were trimmed by 3 bases and 9 bases, with 12 bases remaining between them. The CDR3 protein is CASSFRTGFSPLHF. The CDR3, as DNA: TGTGCCAGCAGTTTCAGGACTGGATTTTCACCCCTCCACTTT.

V is TRBV4-3 and J is TRBJ2-5, with D possibly being TRBD2 (6 bases). V was shortened by 3 bases and J by 0 bases, with 11 bases between the two germline ends. Germline-derived CDR1 and CDR2 are LGHNA and YSLEER. This CDR3 is built from 15 residues. CDR3 DNA: TGCGCCAGCAGCCAGGGACTGATGTACCAAGAGACCCAGTACTTC. Translating gives CASSQGLMYQETQYF.

In this sample, this clonotype turned up once. This chain connects TRBV4-3 to TRBJ2-3; no clear D gene. Germline V lookup: CDR1 LGHNA, CDR2 YSLEER. The CDR3 is made up of 15 amino acids. Trimming cost V 2 bases and J 6 bases, with 15 bases left between them. CDR3 sequence reads: CASSQNPYQGDTQYF. The CDR3 region has the DNA TGCGCCAGCAGCCAAAACCCCTATCAAGGGGATACGCAGTATTTT.

V usage is TRBV10-3 and J usage is TRBJ1-1, with D maybe TRBD1 (6 bases). Deletions cut 2 bases from V and 3 bases from J, with 16 bases between. Germline lookup yields CDR1 ENHRY and CDR2 SYGVKD. The CDR3 has 16 amino acids. The CDR3 nucleotides are TGTGCCATCAGTGAGGGTTCGGCAGGGGAGGACACTGAAGCTTTCTTT. It is translated as CAISEGSAGEDTEAFF.

The chain recombines TRBV30 with TRBJ1-3; TRBD1 matches at 10 bases. Germline loops: CDR1 GTSNPN, CDR2 SVGIG (reference sequence). Trimming at V came to 4 bases and at J to 3 bases, leaving 6 bases not matched to a gene. The CDR3 runs to 15 residues. The CDR3 DNA sequence: TGTGCCTGGACTGACAGGGGGCGAAGTGGAAACACCATATATTTT. Translation: CAWTDRGRSGNTIYF.

V usage is TRBV18 and J usage is TRBJ1-2, with unresolved D. The CDR3 has 14 residues. CDR1 and CDR2 from the germline V gene are KGHSH and LQKENI. V was clipped by 2 bases and J by 0 bases, with 7 bases between them. The CDR3 coding sequence is TGTGCCAGCTCACCATACCTCGCTAACTATGGCTACACCTTC. It yields the protein CASSPYLANYGYTF.

This sequence joins TRBV30 and TRBJ2-1, with 11 bases aligning to TRBD2. This CDR3 has 14 residues. V shed 1 base, J shed 7 bases, and the junction held 3 bases outside the gene matches. Germline CDR1 reads GTSNPN; CDR2 reads SVGIG (reference sequence). The CDR3: CAWSGLAGINEQFF. For the CDR3, the DNA is TGTGCCTGGAGTGGACTAGCGGGGATTAATGAGCAGTTCTTC.

The chain recombines TRBV20-1 with TRBJ1-6; D is possibly TRBD1 (6 bases). The CDR3 consists of 15 residues. Looked up from germline, CDR1 is DFQATT and CDR2 is SNEGSKA (reference sequence). Trimming took off 3 bases at V and 1 base at J, with 10 bases between the two ends. The CDR3 region is CSASTGLSYNSPLHF. CDR3 coding DNA: TGCAGTGCTAGTACAGGGTTATCCTATAATTCACCCCTCCACTTT.

The chain links TRBV6-2 or TRBV6-3 to TRBJ2-1, with a tentative D call TRBD2 (6 bases). This CDR3 spans 17 amino acids. Trimming took 5 bases from V and 4 from J, leaving 21 bases between them. The V gene's germline CDR1 is MNHEY and CDR2 SVGEGT. The CDR3 reads CASSRISGDGLYNEQFF. In DNA, the CDR3 is TGTGCCAGCAGTCGAATCTCTGGGGACGGACTATACAATGAGCAGTTCTTC.

The chain is built from TRBV29-1 and TRBJ1-1; 8 nucleotides match TRBD1. Germline-derived CDR1 and CDR2 are SQVTM and ANQGSEA. V was clipped by 6 bases and J by 1 base; unmatched bases: 10. This CDR3 region has 15 residues. The DNA for the CDR3 is TGCAGCGTCCTAGGGACAGGCTCGGAGAACACTGAAGCTTTCTTT. It encodes CSVLGTGSENTEAFF.

The chain recombines TRBV6-5 with TRBJ1-5; tentative D call: TRBD1 (5 bases). The CDR3 has 15 residues. V was cut by 2 bases and J by 1 base, with 9 bases left in between. Germline assignment: CDR1 MNHEY and CDR2 SVGAGI. The CDR3 DNA reads as TGTGCCAGCAGTTACGGGGCAGGGAGCAATCAGCCCCAGCATTTT. It is translated as CASSYGAGSNQPQHF.

A single count supports this clonotype. The chain links TRBV6-5 to TRBJ2-1; 10 positions agree with TRBD2. Per germline, CDR1 MNHEY and CDR2 SVGAGI. J lost 7 bases, V lost 4 bases, and 4 bases had no gene match. CDR3 length: 14 amino acids. This CDR3 reads CASSLGLATNEQFF. The CDR3 nucleotides read TGTGCCAGCAGTTTGGGACTAGCGACTAATGAGCAGTTCTTC.

The chain couples TRBV20-1 to TRBJ2-5; 7 bases match TRBD2. J was trimmed by 9 bases and V by 1 base; bases with no gene match: 14. The CDR3 runs 15 residues. In germline, CDR1 is DFQATT, CDR2 SNEGSKA (reference sequence). CDR3 region: CSARAVQPAAGAQYF. The CDR3 region has the DNA TGCAGTGCTAGAGCCGTCCAACCTGCCGCGGGAGCCCAGTACTTC.

The rearrangement uses TRBV29-1 and TRBJ2-4, with D perhaps matching TRBD1 (5 bases). The CDR3 length is 14 residues. CDR1 and CDR2 from the germline V gene are SQVTM and ANQGSEA. Trimming took off 4 bases at V and 0 bases at J, with 10 bases between the two ends. In nucleotides, the CDR3 is TGCAGCGTTGCCCAGACAGTAGCCAAAAACATTCAGTACTTC. It yields the protein CSVAQTVAKNIQYF.

In its sample, this clonotype was seen once. The chain joins TRBV3-1 to TRBJ1-2, with D perhaps TRBD1 (5 bases). Trimming pared 6 bases from V and 10 bases from J, leaving 21 bases between. The germline CDR1 and CDR2 sequences are LGHDT and YNNKEL (reference sequence). CDR3 length: 14 amino acids. The CDR3 nucleotides read TGTGCCAGCAGATACGAACGGTCTGGGACGGACTACACCTTC. Translated, it gives CASRYERSGTDYTF.

The V and J genes are TRBV7-2 and TRBJ2-5; D could derive from TRBD1 or TRBD2 (6 bases each). The germline gives CDR1 SGHTA, CDR2 FQGNSA. V gave up 7 bases and J gave up 5 bases, with 23 bases separating them. This CDR3 has 16 residues. The CDR3 reads CASTLRVGGEGETQYF. The CDR3 nucleotides read TGTGCCAGCACTCTAAGAGTGGGGGGCGAGGGGGAGACCCAGTACTTC.

The V call is TRBV29-1, the J call TRBJ1-2; TRBD1 aligns across 7 bases. Germline lookup yields CDR1 SQVTM and CDR2 ANQGSEA. This CDR3 contains 15 residues. Trimming cost V 3 bases and J 0 bases; bases outside gene matches: 7. Here the CDR3 reads CSVDSTGLTNYGYTF. The CDR3 nucleotides are TGCAGCGTTGATTCGACAGGGCTAACTAACTATGGCTACACCTTC.

This clonotype appeared a single time. J is TRBJ2-7 and V is TRBV27, with 9 bases that match TRBD1. CDR1 and CDR2 (germline): MNHEY, SMNVEV (reference sequence). The CDR3 spans 16 residues. The J segment lost 7 bases and the V segment lost 6 bases, leaving 16 bases of the junction unmatched. CDR3 protein: CASRLTGGIFSGEQYF. Written as DNA, the CDR3 is TGTGCCAGCAGGCTGACAGGGGGTATTTTTTCGGGAGAGCAGTACTTC.

The chain employs TRBV13 and TRBJ1-2, with D hard to call. Trimming pared 0 bases from V and 4 bases from J, leaving 9 bases between. The V gene's germline CDR1 is PRHDT and CDR2 FYEKMQ (reference sequence). CDR3 length equals 14 residues. Here the CDR3 reads CASSLGTGGYGYTF. The CDR3 DNA follows: TGTGCCAGCAGCTTAGGCACCGGAGGCTATGGCTACACCTTC.

The rearrangement joins TRBV5-4 to TRBJ1-6; no reliable D call. The CDR3 sequence is 17 residues long. Deletions cut 2 bases from V and 7 bases from J, with 19 bases between. Germline-derived CDR1 and CDR2 are SGHNT and YYREEE (reference sequence). The chain's CDR3 is CASSFATLRGSNSPLHF. CDR3 bases: TGTGCCAGCAGCTTTGCTACACTCCGGGGTAGCAATTCACCCCTCCACTTT.

This clonotype was detected only once. The chain has TRBV20-1 and TRBJ1-3; no clear D. This CDR3 is built from 15 residues. Germline CDR1 is DFQATT and CDR2 is SNEGSKA (reference sequence). Trimming removed 1 base from V and 2 bases from J, with 12 bases in between. CDR3 DNA sequence: TGCAGTGCTAGAGGGCCGAGAGCGCCTGGAAACACCATATATTTT. Encoded protein: CSARGPRAPGNTIYF.

This sequence joins TRBV27 and TRBJ1-2, with 7 bases identical to TRBD1. Germline trimming cut 0 bases from V and 3 bases from J; bases unmatched to any gene: 4. CDR1 is MNHEY and CDR2 is SMNVEV in the germline V gene (reference sequence). This CDR3 has 15 residues. The DNA of the CDR3 is TGTGCCAGCAGTTTATCTATAGGGGGCGACTATGGCTACACCTTC. Its protein is CASSLSIGGDYGYTF.

The chain carries TRBV18 and TRBJ2-5; D is unresolved. Trimming took 3 bases from V and 5 from J, leaving 10 bases between them. There are 13 residues in the CDR3. Germline lookup yields CDR1 KGHSH and CDR2 LQKENI. For the CDR3, the DNA is TGTGCCAGCTCACCTCAAGAACGGGAGACCCAGTACTTC. As protein: CASSPQERETQYF.

The gene calls are TRBV4-1 and TRBJ1-5; 9 nucleotides line up with TRBD1. The trim removed 1 base at V and 4 bases at J, leaving 2 bases unmatched. Per germline, CDR1 MGHRA and CDR2 YSYEKL. The CDR3 runs 15 residues. The CDR3 loop reads CASSQVGTGNQPQHF. The DNA for the CDR3 is TGCGCCAGCAGCCAAGTTGGGACAGGGAATCAGCCCCAGCATTTT.

The chain has TRBV19 and TRBJ1-1; no definite D call. The V end lost 4 bases, the J end lost 8 bases, and 11 bases lay between the germline ends. The germline CDR1 and CDR2 sequences are LNHDA and SQIVND (reference sequence). CDR3 length: 12 amino acids. CDR3 DNA: TGTGCCAGTAGTACCGCCTTCCCCGAAGCTTTCTTT. Translated, it gives CASSTAFPEAFF.

The rearrangement joins TRBV4-2 to TRBJ2-7, with a possible D match to TRBD2 (6 bases). The CDR3 has 17 amino acids. V was clipped by 0 bases and J by 0 bases, with 15 bases between them. The germline V gene has CDR1 LGHNA and CDR2 YNFKEQ. This CDR3 reads CASSQDQPGVISYEQYF. The CDR3 DNA reads as TGTGCCAGCAGCCAAGATCAACCGGGGGTGATCTCCTACGAGCAGTACTTC.

The J gene is TRBJ2-7, the V gene TRBV30; TRBD1 matches at 7 bases. The CDR3 covers 15 residues. The germline CDR1 and CDR2 sequences are GTSNPN and SVGIG (reference sequence). J gave up 3 bases and V 3 bases, and 11 bases lay outside the gene matches. The CDR3 bases are TGTGCCTGGAGAAGGACTGGACAGGTCCTCTACGAGCAGTACTTC. Amino acid sequence: CAWRRTGQVLYEQYF. Filled out from reference TRBV30 and TRBJ2-7, the complete variable domain reads SQTIHQWPATLVQPVGSPLSLECTVEGTSNPNLYWYRQAAGRGLQLLFYSVGIGQISSEVPQNLSASRPQDRQFILSSKKLLLSDSGFYLCAWRRTGQVLYEQYFGPGTRLTVT.